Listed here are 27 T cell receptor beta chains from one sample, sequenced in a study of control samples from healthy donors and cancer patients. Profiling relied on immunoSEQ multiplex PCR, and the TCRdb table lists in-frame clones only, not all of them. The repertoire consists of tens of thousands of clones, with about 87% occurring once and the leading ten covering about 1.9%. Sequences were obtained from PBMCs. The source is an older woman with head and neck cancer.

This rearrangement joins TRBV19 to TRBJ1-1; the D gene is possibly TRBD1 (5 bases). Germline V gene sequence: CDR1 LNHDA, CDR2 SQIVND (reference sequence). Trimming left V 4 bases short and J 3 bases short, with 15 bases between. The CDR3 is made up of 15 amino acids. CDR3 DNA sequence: TGTGCCAGTAGTAGATTAGCAGGGACGGACACTGAAGCTTTCTTT. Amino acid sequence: CASSRLAGTDTEAFF.

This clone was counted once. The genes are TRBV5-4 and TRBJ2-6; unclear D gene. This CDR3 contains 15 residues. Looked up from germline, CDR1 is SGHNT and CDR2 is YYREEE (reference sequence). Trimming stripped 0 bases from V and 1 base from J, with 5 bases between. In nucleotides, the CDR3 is TGTGCCAGCAGCTTGGGAGTTTCTGGGGCCAACGTCCTGACTTTC. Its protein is CASSLGVSGANVLTF.

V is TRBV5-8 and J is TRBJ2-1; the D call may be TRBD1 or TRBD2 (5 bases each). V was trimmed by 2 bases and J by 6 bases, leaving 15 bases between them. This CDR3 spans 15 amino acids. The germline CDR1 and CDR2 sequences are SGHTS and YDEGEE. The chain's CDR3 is CASSLRGVKGNEQFF. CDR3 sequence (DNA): TGTGCCAGCAGCTTAAGGGGAGTGAAGGGCAATGAGCAGTTCTTC.

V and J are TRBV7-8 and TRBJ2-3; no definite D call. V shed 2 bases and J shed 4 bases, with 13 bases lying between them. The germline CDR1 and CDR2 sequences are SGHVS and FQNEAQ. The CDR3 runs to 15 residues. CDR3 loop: CASSLLSAAPDTQYF. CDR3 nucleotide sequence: TGTGCCAGCAGCTTATTATCGGCAGCCCCAGATACGCAGTATTTT.

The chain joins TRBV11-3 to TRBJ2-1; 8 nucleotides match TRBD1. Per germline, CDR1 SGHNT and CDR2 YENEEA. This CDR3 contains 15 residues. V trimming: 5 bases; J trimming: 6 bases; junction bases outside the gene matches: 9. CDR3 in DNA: TGTGCCAGCAGCCCCTCTTGGACAGGGTTCAATGAGCAGTTCTTC. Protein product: CASSPSWTGFNEQFF.

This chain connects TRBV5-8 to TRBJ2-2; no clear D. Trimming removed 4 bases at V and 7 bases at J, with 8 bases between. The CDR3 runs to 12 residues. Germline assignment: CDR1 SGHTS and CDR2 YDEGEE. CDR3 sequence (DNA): TGTGCCAGCAGCACGAAGAACGGGGAGCTGTTTTTT. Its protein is CASSTKNGELFF.

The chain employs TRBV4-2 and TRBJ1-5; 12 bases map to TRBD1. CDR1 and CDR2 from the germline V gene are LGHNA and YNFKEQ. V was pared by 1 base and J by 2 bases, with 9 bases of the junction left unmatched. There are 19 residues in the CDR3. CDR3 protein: CASSQGTGTGGLGNQPQHF. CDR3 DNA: TGTGCCAGCAGCCAAGGTACTGGGACAGGGGGCTTAGGCAATCAGCCCCAGCATTTT.

The CDR3 sequence is CAWSRGQNTEAFF. The CDR3 nucleotides read TGTGCCTGGAGTAGAGGGCAGAACACTGAAGCTTTCTTT. The chain uses TRBV30 and TRBJ1-1; no clear D. Germline CDR1 GTSNPN, CDR2 SVGIG (reference sequence). V gave up 2 bases and J gave up 1 base, with 8 bases separating them. The CDR3 sequence is 13 residues long.

The CDR3 spells CASSSGQGRAYNEQFF. CDR3 coding DNA: TGTGCCAGCAGCTCGGGACAGGGACGGGCATACAATGAGCAGTTCTTC. The rearrangement joins TRBV5-4 to TRBJ2-1; 9 bases map to TRBD1. The CDR3 extends over 16 amino acids. Germline-derived CDR1 and CDR2 are SGHNT and YYREEE (reference sequence). V trimming: 3 bases; J trimming: 4 bases; junction bases outside the gene matches: 8.

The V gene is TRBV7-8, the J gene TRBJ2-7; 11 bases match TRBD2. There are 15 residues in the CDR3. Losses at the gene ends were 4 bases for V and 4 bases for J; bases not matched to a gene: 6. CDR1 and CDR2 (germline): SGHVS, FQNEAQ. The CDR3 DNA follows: TGTGCCAGCAGCTCACCGGGACTAGCGGTGTACGAGCAGTACTTC. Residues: CASSSPGLAVYEQYF.

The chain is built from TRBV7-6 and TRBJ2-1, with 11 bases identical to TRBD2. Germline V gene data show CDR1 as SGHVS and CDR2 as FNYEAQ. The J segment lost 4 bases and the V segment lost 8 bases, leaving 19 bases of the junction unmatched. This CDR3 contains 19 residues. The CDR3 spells CASGPSRLAGPRLYNEQFF. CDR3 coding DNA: TGTGCCAGCGGACCAAGCAGACTAGCGGGACCTAGACTATACAATGAGCAGTTCTTC.

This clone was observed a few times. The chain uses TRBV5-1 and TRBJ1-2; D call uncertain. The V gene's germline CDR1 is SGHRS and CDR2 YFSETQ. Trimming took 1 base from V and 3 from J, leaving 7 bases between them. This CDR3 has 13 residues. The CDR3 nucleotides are TGCGCCAGCAGCTTGATGGGGTACTATGGCTACACCTTC. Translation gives CASSLMGYYGYTF.

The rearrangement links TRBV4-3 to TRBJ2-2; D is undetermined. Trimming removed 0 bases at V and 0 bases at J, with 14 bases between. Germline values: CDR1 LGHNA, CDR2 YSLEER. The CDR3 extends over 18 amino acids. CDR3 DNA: TGCGCCAGCAGCCAAGATCTGCCGGGCGGAGCGAACACCGGGGAGCTGTTTTTT. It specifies CASSQDLPGGANTGELFF.

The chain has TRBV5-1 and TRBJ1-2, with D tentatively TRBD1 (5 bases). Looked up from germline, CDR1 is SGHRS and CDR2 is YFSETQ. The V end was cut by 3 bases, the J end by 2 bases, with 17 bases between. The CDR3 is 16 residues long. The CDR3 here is CASSWIPGTVNYGYTF. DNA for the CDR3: TGCGCCAGCAGCTGGATTCCCGGGACGGTGAACTATGGCTACACCTTC. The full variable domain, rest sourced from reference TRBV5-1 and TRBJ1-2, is KAGVTQTPRYLIKTRGQQVTLSCSPISGHRSVSWYQQTPGQGLQFLFEYFSETQRNKGNFPGRFSGRQFSNSRSEMNVSTLELGDSALYLCASSWIPGTVNYGYTFGSGTRLTVV.

CDR3 sequence: CASSLLAGGRTYEQYF. The CDR3 bases are TGTGCCAGCAGCCTACTAGCGGGAGGACGCACCTACGAGCAGTACTTC. The chain links TRBV3-1 (or the pseudogene TRBV3-2) to TRBJ2-7, with TRBD2 identical over 12 bases. Germline V lookup: CDR1 LGHDT, CDR2 YNNKEL (reference sequence). The junction had 6 bases not matched to a gene; V was cut back by 4 bases and J by 2 bases. This CDR3 comprises 16 residues.

The CDR3 bases are TGTGCCAGCAGGGTCGACAGGGGAAACTATGGCTACACCTTC. Translating gives CASRVDRGNYGYTF. The chain has TRBV6-5 and TRBJ1-2, with 8 bases that match TRBD1. The CDR3 extends over 14 amino acids. J was trimmed by 2 bases and V by 6 bases; bases with no gene match: 5. The germline V gene has CDR1 MNHEY and CDR2 SVGAGI.

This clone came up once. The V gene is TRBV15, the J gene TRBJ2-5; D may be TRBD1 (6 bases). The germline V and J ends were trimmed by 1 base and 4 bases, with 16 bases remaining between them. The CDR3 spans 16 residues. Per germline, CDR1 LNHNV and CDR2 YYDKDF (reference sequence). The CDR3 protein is CATSRGTADRGETQYF. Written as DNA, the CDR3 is TGTGCCACCAGCAGAGGGACAGCCGATAGAGGAGAGACCCAGTACTTC.

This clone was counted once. CDR3 loop: CSASWGTSTGELFF. The CDR3 region has the DNA TGCAGTGCTAGTTGGGGGACTTCAACCGGGGAGCTGTTTTTT. V gene TRBV20-1 combines with J gene TRBJ2-2; D is perhaps TRBD2 (6 bases). Between the trimmed V and J ends, which lost 3 bases and 5 bases, there was a span of 13 bases. The CDR3 contains 14 residues. Germline V gene lookup returns CDR1 DFQATT and CDR2 SNEGSKA (reference sequence).

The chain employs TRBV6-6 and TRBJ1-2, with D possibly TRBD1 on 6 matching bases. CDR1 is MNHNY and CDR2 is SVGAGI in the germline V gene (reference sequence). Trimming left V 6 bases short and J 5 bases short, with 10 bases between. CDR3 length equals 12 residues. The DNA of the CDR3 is TGTGCCAGCAGGAAAGGGGGATATGGCTACACCTTC. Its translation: CASRKGGYGYTF.

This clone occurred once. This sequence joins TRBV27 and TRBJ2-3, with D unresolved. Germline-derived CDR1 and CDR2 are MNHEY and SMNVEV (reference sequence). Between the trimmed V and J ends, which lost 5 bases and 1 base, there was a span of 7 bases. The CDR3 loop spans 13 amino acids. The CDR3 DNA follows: TGTGCCAGCAGTCGTCTGGGCACAGATACGCAGTATTTT. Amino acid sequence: CASSRLGTDTQYF.

Here the CDR3 DNA reads TGTGCCAGTACCCCCGGGGAGCTAGCCAAAAACATTCAGTACTTC. Its protein product is CASTPGELAKNIQYF. The V and J genes are TRBV19 and TRBJ2-4, with D tentatively TRBD2 (5 bases). Germline loops: CDR1 LNHDA, CDR2 SQIVND (reference sequence). Trimming left V 7 bases short and J 0 bases short, with 13 bases between. The CDR3 has 15 residues.

The CDR3 here is CASSQVVGASYEQYF. As DNA, the CDR3 is TGCGCCAGCAGCCAAGTCGTGGGGGCTTCCTACGAGCAGTACTTC. V usage is TRBV4-1 and J usage is TRBJ2-7; D is possibly TRBD1 (6 bases). Trimming pared 1 base from V and 1 base from J, leaving 11 bases between. The germline V gene has CDR1 MGHRA and CDR2 YSYEKL. This CDR3 is built from 15 residues.

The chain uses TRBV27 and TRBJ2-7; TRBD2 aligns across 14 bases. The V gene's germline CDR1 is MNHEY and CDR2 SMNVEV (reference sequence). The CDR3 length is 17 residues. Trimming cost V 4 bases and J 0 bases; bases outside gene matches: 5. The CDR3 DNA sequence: TGTGCCAGCAGTTCTCGACTAGCGGGAGGGCCCTCCTACGAGCAGTACTTC. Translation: CASSSRLAGGPSYEQYF.

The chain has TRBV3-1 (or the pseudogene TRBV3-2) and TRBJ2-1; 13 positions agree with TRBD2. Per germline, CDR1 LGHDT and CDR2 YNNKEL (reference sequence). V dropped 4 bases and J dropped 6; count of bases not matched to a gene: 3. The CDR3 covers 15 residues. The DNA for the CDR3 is TGTGCCAGCAGCCGGAGACTAGCGGGAGGCAATGAGCAGTTCTTC. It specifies CASSRRLAGGNEQFF.

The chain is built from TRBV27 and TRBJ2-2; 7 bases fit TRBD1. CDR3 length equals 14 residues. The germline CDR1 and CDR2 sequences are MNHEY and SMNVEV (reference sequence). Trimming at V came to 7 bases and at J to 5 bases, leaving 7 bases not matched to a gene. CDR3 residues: CASTRDRLTGELFF. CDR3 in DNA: TGTGCCAGCACCCGGGACAGACTAACCGGGGAGCTGTTTTTT.

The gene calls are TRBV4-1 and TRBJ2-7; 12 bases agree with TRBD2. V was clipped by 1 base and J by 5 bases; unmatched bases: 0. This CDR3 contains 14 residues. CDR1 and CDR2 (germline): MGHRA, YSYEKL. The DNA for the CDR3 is TGCGCCAGCAGCCAAGCTAGCGGGAGGGACGAGCAGTACTTC. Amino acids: CASSQASGRDEQYF.

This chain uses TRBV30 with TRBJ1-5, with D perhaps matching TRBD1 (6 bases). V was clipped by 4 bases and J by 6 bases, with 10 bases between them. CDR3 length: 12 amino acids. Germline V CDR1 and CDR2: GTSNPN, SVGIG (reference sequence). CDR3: CAWNTGTQPQHF. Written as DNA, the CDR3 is TGTGCCTGGAATACAGGGACTCAGCCCCAGCATTTT.